This T cell receptor (beta chain) was retrieved from a study of T cell responses to AZD1222 COVID-19 vaccine. This clone came up a few times. Only in-frame clones appear in the TCRdb table, and some are missing; sequencing was by immunoSEQ multiplex PCR. The sample consists of 100,000 or so clones, 85% to 90% of them appearing once. The J segment lost 3 bases and the V segment lost 6 bases, leaving 8 bases of the junction unmatched. CDR1 is MNHEY, CDR2 SMNVEV, per germline (reference sequence). The CDR3 spans 15 residues. The specimen comprised peripheral blood, sampled on day 0 of AZD1222 vaccination. The rearrangement joins TRBV27 to TRBJ2-7; 10 bases fit TRBD2. This clonotype was obtained from an adult in good health. CDR3 DNA sequence: TGTGCCAGCAGAGGACCTAGCGGGAGTTTCTACGAGCAGTACTTC. Protein: CASRGPSGSFYEQYF.